This T cell receptor (beta chain) originates from a study of Ad26.COV2.S vaccination and SARS-CoV-2 variants. This clone is a singleton in its sample. Its antigen remains unidentified. The study's findings and limits: Substantial breadth was reportedly displayed by spike-specific CD8+ and CD4+ T cell responses after vaccination. Individuals receiving vaccine had higher spike-specific TCR breadth than placebo recipients did.

Produced via immunoSEQ multiplex PCR; TCRdb's table is partial and in-frame only. Here the sample spans some 300,000 clones, around 85% being singletons. Indicated treatment: around 19 received Ad26.COV2.S at low or high dose, single or two shots; about 5 received placebo; per-sample allocation not given. After the first vaccine or placebo injection, samples were drawn on day 63. The sequencing used peripheral blood, collected in a trial of Ad26.COV2.S vaccine versus placebo. This TCR came from a person aged 18 to 59 who received the Ad26.COV2.S COVID-19 vaccine or a placebo.

CDR3 DNA sequence: TGTGCCAGCAGCCTACCCCTCCGGGCGCACTCTGGAAACACCATATATTTT. Translated: CASSLPLRAHSGNTIYF. The chain carries TRBV5-5 and TRBJ1-3; D unclear. Germline V gives CDR1 SGHKS, CDR2 YYEKEE (reference sequence). The V gene lost 4 bases and the J gene lost 0 bases, with 17 bases spanning the gap. The CDR3 runs 17 residues.